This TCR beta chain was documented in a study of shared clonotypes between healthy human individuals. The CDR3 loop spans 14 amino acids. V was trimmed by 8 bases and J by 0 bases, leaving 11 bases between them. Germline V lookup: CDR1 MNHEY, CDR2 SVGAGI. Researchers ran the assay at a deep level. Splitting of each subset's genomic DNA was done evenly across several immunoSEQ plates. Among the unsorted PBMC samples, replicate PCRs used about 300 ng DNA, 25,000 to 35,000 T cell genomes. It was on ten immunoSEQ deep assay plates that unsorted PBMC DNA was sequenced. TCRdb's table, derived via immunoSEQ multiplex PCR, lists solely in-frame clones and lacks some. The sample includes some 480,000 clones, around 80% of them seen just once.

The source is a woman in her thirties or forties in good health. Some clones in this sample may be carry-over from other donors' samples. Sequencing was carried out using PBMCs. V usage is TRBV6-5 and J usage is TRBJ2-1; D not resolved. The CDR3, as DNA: TGTGCCAGCTGGGCTAGAAGCTCCTACAATGAGCAGTTCTTC. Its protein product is CASWARSSYNEQFF.